This T cell receptor beta chain comes out of a study of cytomegalovirus exposure and HLA in healthy donors. Study-level results: Later analysis suggested most CMV-associated TCR beta chains were HLA-restricted. While the bulk of TCR sequences proved rare, some public TCRs turned up in many donors. A later analysis by the authors found several of the most significant clusters apparently linked to common viral pathogens.

About this clone: Its antigen is as yet unknown.

Healthy donors of bone marrow made up the group. CDR1 and CDR2 (germline): SQVTM, ANQGSEA. This CDR3 contains 14 residues. V lost 1 base and J lost 6, with 16 bases in between. The PCR employed 60 Vbeta primers together with 13 Jbeta primers. Here immunoSEQ multiplex PCR was the method, and the copy in TCRdb shows in-frame clones only, minus some. The table records approximately 88,000 clones, around 64% of them present only once. This clonotype was obtained from a man aged 55 to 70 in good health and CMV-seronegative. The rearrangement links TRBV29-1 to TRBJ2-7, with D maybe TRBD1 (6 bases). Sequences were obtained from PBMCs. The CDR3 is CSVEVTGTGGEQYF. In nucleotides, the CDR3 is TGCAGCGTTGAAGTGACAGGAACCGGCGGCGAGCAGTACTTC.